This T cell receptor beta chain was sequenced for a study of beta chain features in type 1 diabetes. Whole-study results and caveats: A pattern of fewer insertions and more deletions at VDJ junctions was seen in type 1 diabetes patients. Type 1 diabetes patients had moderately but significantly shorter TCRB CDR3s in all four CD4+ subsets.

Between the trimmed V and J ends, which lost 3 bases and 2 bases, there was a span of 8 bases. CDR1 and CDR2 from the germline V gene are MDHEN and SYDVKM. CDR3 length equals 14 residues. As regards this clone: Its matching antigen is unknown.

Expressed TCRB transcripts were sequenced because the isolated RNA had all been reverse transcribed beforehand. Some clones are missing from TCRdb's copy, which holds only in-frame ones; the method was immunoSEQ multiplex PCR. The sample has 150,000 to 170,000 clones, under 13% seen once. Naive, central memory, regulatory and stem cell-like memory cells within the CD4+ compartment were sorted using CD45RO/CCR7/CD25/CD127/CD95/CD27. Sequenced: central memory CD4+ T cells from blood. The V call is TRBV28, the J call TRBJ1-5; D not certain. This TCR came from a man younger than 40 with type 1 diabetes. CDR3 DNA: TGTGCCAGCAGTTTCCCACAGCGCAATCAGCCCCAGCATTTT. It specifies CASSFPQRNQPQHF.